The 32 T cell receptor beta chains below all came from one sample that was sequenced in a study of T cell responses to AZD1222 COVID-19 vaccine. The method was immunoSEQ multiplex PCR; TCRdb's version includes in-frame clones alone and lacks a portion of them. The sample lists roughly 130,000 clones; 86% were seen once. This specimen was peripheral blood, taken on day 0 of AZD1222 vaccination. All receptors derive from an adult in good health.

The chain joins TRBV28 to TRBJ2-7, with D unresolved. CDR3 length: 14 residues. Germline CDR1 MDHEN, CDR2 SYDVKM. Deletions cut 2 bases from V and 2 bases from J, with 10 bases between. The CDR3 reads CASSLIHGAYEQYF. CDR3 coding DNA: TGTGCCAGCAGTTTAATTCACGGCGCCTACGAGCAGTACTTC.

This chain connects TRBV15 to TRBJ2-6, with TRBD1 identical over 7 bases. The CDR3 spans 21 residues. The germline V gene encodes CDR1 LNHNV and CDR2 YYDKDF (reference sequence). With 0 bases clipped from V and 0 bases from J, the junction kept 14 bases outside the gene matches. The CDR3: CATSRDSSPWTGSSGANVLTF. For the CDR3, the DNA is TGTGCCACCAGCAGAGATTCGTCACCATGGACAGGAAGCTCTGGGGCCAACGTCCTGACTTTC.

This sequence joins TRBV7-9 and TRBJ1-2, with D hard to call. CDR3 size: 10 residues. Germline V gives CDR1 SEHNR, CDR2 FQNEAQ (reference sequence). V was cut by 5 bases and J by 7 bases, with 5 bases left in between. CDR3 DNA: TGTGCCAGCAGCCCCCCTGGCTACACCTTC. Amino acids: CASSPPGYTF.

The CDR3 here is CASSAIAGATDTQYF. The CDR3 DNA reads as TGTGCCAGTAGTGCCATAGCGGGGGCAACAGATACGCAGTATTTT. V and J are TRBV19 and TRBJ2-3; 9 nucleotides align to TRBD2. Germline loops: CDR1 LNHDA, CDR2 SQIVND (reference sequence). This CDR3 is built from 15 residues. The J segment lost 3 bases and the V segment lost 5 bases, leaving 6 bases of the junction unmatched. Using reference TRBV19 and TRBJ2-3 for the parts outside the CDR3, the full variable domain is DGGITQSPKYLFRKEGQNVTLSCEQNLNHDAMYWYRQDPGQGLRLIYYSQIVNDFQKGDIAEGYSVSREKKESFPLTVTSAQKNPTAFYLCASSAIAGATDTQYFGPGTRLTVL.

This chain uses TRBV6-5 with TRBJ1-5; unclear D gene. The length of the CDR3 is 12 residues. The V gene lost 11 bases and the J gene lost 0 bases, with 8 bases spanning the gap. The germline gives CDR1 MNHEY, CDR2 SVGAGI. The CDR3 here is CAVAFSNQPQHF. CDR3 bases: TGTGCCGTCGCATTTAGCAATCAGCCCCAGCATTTT.

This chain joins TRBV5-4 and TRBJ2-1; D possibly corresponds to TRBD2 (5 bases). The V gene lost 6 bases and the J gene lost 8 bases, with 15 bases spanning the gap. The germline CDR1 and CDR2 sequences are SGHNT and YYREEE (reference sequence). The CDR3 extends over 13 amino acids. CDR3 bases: TGTGCCAGCACCCTGGGGAGAAGCGATGAGCAGTTCTTC. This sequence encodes CASTLGRSDEQFF.

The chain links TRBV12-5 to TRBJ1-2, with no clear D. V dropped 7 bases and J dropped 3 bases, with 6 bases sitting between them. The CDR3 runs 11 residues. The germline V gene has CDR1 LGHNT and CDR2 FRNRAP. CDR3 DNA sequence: TGTGCTAGTGCCAAGGACTATGGCTACACCTTC. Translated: CASAKDYGYTF.

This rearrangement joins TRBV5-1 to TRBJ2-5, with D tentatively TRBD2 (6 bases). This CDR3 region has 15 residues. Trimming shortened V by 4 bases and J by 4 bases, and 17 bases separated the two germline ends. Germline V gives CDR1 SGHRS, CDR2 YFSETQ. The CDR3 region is CASSPGAGWRETQYF. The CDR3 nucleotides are TGCGCCAGCAGCCCGGGTGCGGGGTGGCGAGAGACCCAGTACTTC.

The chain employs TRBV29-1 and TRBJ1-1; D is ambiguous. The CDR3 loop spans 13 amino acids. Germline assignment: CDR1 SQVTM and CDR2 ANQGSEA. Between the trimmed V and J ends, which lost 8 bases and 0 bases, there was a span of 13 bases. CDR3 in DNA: TGCAGCACCCCAGGACGGCTGAACACTGAAGCTTTCTTT. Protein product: CSTPGRLNTEAFF.

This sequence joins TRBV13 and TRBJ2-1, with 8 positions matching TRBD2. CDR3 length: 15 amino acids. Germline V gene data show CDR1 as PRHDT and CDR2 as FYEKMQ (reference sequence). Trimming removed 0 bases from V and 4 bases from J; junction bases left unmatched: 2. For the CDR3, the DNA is TGTGCCAGCAGCTTAGGTAGCGGGGAGTACAATGAGCAGTTCTTC. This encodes CASSLGSGEYNEQFF.

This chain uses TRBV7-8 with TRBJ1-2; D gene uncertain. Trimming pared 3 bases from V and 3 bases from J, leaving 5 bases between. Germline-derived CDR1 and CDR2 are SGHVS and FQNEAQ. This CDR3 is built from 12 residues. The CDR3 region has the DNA TGTGCCAGCAGCTTCGGCGACTATGGCTACACCTTC. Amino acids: CASSFGDYGYTF.

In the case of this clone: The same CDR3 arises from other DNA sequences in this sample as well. The CDR3 region has the DNA TGTGCCAGCAGCTTAGAGGGCACGTATGGCTACACCTTC. Protein product: CASSLEGTYGYTF. V and J are TRBV7-8 and TRBJ1-2; no definite D call. This CDR3 region has 13 residues. Germline CDR1 and CDR2: SGHVS and FQNEAQ. The ends were cut back, 1 base at V and 5 bases at J, with 8 bases in the middle.

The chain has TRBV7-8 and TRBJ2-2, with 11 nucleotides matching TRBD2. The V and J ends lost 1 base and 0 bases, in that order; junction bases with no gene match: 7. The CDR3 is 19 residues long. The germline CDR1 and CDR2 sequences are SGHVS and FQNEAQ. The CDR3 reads CASSLGLAGRTTNTGELFF. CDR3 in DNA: TGTGCCAGCAGCTTAGGACTAGCGGGAAGGACCACGAACACCGGGGAGCTGTTTTTT.

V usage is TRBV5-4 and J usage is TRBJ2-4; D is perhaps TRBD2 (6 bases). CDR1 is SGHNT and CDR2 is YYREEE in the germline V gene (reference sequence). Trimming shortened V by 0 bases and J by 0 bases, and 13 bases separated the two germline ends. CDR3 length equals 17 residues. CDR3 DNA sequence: TGTGCCAGCAGCTTGGAGGGGTTAGCGGTAGCCAAAAACATTCAGTACTTC. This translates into CASSLEGLAVAKNIQYF.

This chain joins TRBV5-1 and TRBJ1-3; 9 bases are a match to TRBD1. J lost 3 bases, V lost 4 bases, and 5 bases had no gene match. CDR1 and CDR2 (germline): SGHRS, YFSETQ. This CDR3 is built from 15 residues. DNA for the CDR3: TGCGCCAGCAGCGCCCGGACAGGGGATGGAAACACCATATATTTT. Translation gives CASSARTGDGNTIYF.

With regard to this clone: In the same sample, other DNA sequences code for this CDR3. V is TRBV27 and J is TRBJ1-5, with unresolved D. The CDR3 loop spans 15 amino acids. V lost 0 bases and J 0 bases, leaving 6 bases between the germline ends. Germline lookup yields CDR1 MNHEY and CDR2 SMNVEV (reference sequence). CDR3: CASSLSSGSNQPQHF. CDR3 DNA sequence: TGTGCCAGCAGTTTATCCAGCGGTAGCAATCAGCCCCAGCATTTT.

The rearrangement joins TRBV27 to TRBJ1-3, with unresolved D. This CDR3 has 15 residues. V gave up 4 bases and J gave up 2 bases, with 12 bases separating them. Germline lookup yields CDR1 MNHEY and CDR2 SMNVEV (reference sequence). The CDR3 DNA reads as TGTGCCAGCAGTTCTCTAAATCTCCCTGGAAACACCATATATTTT. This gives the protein CASSSLNLPGNTIYF.

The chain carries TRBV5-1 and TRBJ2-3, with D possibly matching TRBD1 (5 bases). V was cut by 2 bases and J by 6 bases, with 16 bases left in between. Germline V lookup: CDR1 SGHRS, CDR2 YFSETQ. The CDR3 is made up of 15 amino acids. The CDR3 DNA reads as TGCGCCAGCAGCTTTAGGCTCCCGGACACCGATACGCAGTATTTT. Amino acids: CASSFRLPDTDTQYF.

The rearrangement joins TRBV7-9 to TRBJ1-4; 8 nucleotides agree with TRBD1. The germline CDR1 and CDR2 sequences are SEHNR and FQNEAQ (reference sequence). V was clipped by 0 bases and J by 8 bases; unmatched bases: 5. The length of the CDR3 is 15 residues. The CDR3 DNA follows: TGTGCCAGCAGCTTAGCGCGGACAGGGTTGGAAAAACTGTTTTTT. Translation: CASSLARTGLEKLFF.

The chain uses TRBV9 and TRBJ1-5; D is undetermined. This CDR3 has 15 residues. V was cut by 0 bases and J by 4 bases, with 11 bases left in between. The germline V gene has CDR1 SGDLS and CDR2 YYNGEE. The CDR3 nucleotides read TGTGCCAGCAGCGTAGGAGAAGGCGGAAATCAGCCCCAGCATTTT. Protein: CASSVGEGGNQPQHF. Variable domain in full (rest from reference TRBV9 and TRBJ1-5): DSGVTQTPKHLITATGQRVTLRCSPRSGDLSVYWYQQSLDQGLQFLIQYYNGEERAKGNILERFSAQQFPDLHSELNLSSLELGDSALYFCASSVGEGGNQPQHFGDGTRLSIL.

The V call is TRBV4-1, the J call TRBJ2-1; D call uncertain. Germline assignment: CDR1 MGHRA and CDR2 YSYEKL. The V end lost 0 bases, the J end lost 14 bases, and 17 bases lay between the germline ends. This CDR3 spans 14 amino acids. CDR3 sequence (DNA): TGCGCCAGCAGCCAAGATATCTTCCCCCCGATCAAGTTCTTC. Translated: CASSQDIFPPIKFF.

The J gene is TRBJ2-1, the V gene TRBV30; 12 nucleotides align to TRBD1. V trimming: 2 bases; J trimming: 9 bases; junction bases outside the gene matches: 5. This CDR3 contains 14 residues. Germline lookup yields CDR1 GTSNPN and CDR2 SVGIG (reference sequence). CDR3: CAWSRGTGGGEQFF. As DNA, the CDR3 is TGTGCCTGGAGTAGAGGGACAGGGGGCGGTGAGCAGTTCTTC.

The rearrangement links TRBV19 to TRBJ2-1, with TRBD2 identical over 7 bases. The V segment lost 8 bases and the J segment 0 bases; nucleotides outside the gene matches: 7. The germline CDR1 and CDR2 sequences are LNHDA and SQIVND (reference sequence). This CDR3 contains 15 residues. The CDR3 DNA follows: TGTGCCAGTCGCGGTAGCGGGCTCTCCTACAATGAGCAGTTCTTC. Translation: CASRGSGLSYNEQFF.

The CDR3: CASSQAAQAGGNTIYF. The DNA for the CDR3 is TGTGCCAGCAGCCAAGCGGCCCAAGCGGGCGGAAACACCATATATTTT. The V and J genes are TRBV4-2 and TRBJ1-3; D call uncertain. The CDR3 loop spans 16 amino acids. CDR1 and CDR2 (germline): LGHNA, YNFKEQ. Deletions cut 1 base from V and 4 bases from J, with 14 bases between.

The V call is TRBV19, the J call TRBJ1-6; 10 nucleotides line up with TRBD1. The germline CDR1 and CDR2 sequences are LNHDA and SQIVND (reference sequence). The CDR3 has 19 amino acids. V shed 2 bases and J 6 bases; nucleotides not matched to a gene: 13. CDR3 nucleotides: TGTGCCAGTAGTATACCACGACAGGGGGCCCACAGTGGTAATTCACCCCTCCACTTT. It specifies CASSIPRQGAHSGNSPLHF.

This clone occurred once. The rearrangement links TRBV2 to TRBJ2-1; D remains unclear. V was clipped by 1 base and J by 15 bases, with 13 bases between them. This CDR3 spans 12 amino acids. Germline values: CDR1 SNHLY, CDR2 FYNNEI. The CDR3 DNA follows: TGTGCCAGCAGTGAAGGGGCGTGGCAGCCGTTCTTC. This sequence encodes CASSEGAWQPFF.

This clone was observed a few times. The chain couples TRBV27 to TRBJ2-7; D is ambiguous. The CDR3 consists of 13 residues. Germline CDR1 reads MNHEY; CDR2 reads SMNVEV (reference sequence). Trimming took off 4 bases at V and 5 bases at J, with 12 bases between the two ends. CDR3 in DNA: TGTGCCAGCAGTTATGGACCGTACGACGAGCAGTACTTC. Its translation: CASSYGPYDEQYF.

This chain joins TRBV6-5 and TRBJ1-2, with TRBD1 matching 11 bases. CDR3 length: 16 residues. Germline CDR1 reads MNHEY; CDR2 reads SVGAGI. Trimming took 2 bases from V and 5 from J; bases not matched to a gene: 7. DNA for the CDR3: TGTGCCAGCAGTTACCTGCGGACAGGGGGCGGATATGGCTACACCTTC. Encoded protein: CASSYLRTGGGYGYTF.

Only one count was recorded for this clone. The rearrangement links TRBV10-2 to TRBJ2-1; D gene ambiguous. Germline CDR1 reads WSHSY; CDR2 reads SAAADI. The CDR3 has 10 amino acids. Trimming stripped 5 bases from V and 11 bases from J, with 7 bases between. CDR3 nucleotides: TGCGCCAGCAGTAGCCCCAAGCAGTTCTTC. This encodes CASSSPKQFF.

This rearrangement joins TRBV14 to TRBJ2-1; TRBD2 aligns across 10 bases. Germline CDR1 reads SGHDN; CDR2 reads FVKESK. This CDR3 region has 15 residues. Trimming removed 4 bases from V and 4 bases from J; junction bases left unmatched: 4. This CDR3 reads CASSRGLAAYNEQFF. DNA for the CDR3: TGTGCCAGCAGCCGCGGACTAGCGGCTTACAATGAGCAGTTCTTC.

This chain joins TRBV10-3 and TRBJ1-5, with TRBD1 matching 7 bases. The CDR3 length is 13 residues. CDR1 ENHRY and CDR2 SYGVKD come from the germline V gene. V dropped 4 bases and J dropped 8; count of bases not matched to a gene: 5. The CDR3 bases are TGTGCCATCAGTGCGAGGGGGCACGAGCCCCAGCATTTT. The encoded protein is CAISARGHEPQHF.

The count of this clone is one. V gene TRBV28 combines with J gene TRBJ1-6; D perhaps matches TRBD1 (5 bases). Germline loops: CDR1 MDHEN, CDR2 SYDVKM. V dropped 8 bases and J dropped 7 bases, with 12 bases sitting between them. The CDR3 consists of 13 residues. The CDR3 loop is CASGGRENSPLHF. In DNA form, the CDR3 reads TGTGCCAGCGGGGGACGGGAAAATTCACCCCTCCACTTT.